This passage covers 2 T cell receptor beta chains from one sample sequenced in a study of high-grade serous ovarian cancer treatment subgroups. Tumor samples were taken before definitive surgery or chemotherapy. TCRdb's copy holds only in-frame clones and misses some; the assay was immunoSEQ multiplex PCR. The sample shows fewer than 4,000 clones, approximately 73% of them seen only once. Sequenced input: tumor tissue. All receptors derive from a human donor with high-grade serous ovarian cancer.

The chain is built from TRBV10-3 and TRBJ1-5, with D possibly matching TRBD1 (5 bases). The CDR3 loop spans 13 amino acids. CDR1 ENHRY and CDR2 SYGVKD come from the germline V gene. Trimming took 10 bases from V and 3 from J, leaving 13 bases between them. The CDR3, as DNA: TGTGCCACCTCTGACAGCTTCAATCAGCCCCAGCATTTT. Its translation is CATSDSFNQPQHF.

The rearrangement links TRBV19 to TRBJ1-2; a possible D gene is TRBD1 (5 bases). Germline assignment: CDR1 LNHDA and CDR2 SQIVND (reference sequence). Trimming shortened V by 6 bases and J by 2 bases, and 10 bases separated the two germline ends. The CDR3 sequence is 13 residues long. As DNA, the CDR3 is TGTGCCAGTAGCCGGGACCGCAACTATGGCTACACCTTC. Its protein product is CASSRDRNYGYTF.